The source of this TCR beta chain is a study of blood T cell repertoires in COVID-19. Authors' processing steps: Amplification with reference gene primers provided the estimates of nucleated cell counts. Sequencing used immunoSEQ multiplex PCR; TCRdb keeps in-frame clones, though not all of them. V and J calls and clone size are copied from that table; D and trimming were computed from the DNA. The sample lists hundreds of thousands of clones; around 89% were seen once. The CDR3 length is 14 residues. V was cut by 7 bases and J by 3 bases, with 14 bases left in between. CDR1 is ENHRY, CDR2 SYGVKD, per germline.

The sample was PBMCs or T cells enriched from blood (not recorded which). This clonotype was sampled from a man aged 30 to 45 who had recovered from COVID-19. The chain couples TRBV10-3 to TRBJ2-3; possibly TRBD2 for D (5 bases). CDR3 sequence reads: CAIKVGSGTDTQYF. The CDR3 DNA is TGTGCCATCAAAGTGGGAAGCGGTACAGATACGCAGTATTTT.